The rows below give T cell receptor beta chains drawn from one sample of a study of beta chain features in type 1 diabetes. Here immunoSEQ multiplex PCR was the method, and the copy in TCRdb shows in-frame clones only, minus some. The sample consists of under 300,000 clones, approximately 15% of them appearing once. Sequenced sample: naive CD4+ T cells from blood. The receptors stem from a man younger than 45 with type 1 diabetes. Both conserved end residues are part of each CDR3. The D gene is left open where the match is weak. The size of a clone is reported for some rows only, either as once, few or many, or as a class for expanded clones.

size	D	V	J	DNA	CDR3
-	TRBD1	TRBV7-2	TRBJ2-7	TGTGCCAGCAGCACGGGACAGCGAACCTACGAGCAGTACTTC	CASSTGQRTYEQYF
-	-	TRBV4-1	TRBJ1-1	TGCGCCAGCAGCCAAGGCGGGACGGTGGTAAATGAAGCTTTCTTT	CASSQGGTVVNEAFF
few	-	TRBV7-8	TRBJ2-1	TGTGCCAGCAGCTTAGGGGTGGGGGCCAATGAGCAGTTCTTC	CASSLGVGANEQFF
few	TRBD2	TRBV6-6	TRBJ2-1	TGTGCCAGCAGGATAGCGGGAGGGGAAAATGAGCAGTTCTTC	CASRIAGGENEQFF
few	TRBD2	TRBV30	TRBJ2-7	TGTGCCTGGAGTGCTGAACGACTAGCGGGAGGGAGCTCCTACGAGCAGTACTTC	CAWSAERLAGGSSYEQYF
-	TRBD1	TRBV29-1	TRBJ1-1	TGCAGCGTGGGGAAGGGGGCGTTGAGCACTGAAGCTTTCTTT	CSVGKGALSTEAFF
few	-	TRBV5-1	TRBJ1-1	TGCGCCAGCAGCCCCGGCGGGGGGAGTGAAGCTTTCTTT	CASSPGGGSEAFF
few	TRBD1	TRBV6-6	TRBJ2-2	TGTGCCAGCAGTTACTCGAGGACAGGGTCTACCGGGGAGCTGTTTTTT	CASSYSRTGSTGELFF
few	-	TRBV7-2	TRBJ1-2	TGTGCCAGCAGCTTCACCAGGGTCTATGGCTACACCTTC	CASSFTRVYGYTF
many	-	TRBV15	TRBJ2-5	TGTGCCACCAGCAGAGATTCTCGGGAGACCCAGTACTTC	CATSRDSRETQYF
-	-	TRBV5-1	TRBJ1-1	TGCGCCAGCAGTCAGACACCGAACACTGAAGCTTTCTTT	CASSQTPNTEAFF
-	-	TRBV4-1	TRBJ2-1	TGCGCCAGCAGCCAGGCGCTAGTGCTTGAGCAGTTCTTC	CASSQALVLEQFF
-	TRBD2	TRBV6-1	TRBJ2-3	TGTGCCAGCAGTTTGCGCGGGGGGGCTGATACGCAGTATTTT	CASSLRGGADTQYF
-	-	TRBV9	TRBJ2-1	TGTGCCAGCAGCTTCGCCGGACAGAATGAGCAGTTCTTC	CASSFAGQNEQFF
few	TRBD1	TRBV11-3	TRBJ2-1	TGTGCCAGCAGCTGGACAGGGGACAATGAGCAGTTCTTC	CASSWTGDNEQFF
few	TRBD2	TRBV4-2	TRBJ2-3	TGTGCCAGCAGCCTCGGACTAGCAGATACGCAGTATTTT	CASSLGLADTQYF
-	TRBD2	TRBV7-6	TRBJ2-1	TGTGCCAGCAGCTTAGCTCTAGCGGGGCCGACGGAGCAGTTCTTC	CASSLALAGPTEQFF
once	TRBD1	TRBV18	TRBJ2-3	TGTGCCAGCTCACCACTGCAGGGGGCGGATACGCAGTATTTT	CASSPLQGADTQYF
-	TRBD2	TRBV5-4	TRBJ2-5	TGTGCCAGCAGCGTACGACTAGCGGGGGCCCAAGAGACCCAGTACTTC	CASSVRLAGAQETQYF
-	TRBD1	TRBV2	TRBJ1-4	TGTGCCAGCGGACAGGTGCCAACTAATGAAAAACTGTTTTTT	CASGQVPTNEKLFF
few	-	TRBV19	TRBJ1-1	TGTGCCAGTAGTATAGGAGACTCAGGGTCCCCTGAAGCTTTCTTT	CASSIGDSGSPEAFF
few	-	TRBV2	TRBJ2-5	TGTGCCAGCAGTGAAAGTCTACCCAAAGAGACCCAGTACTTC	CASSESLPKETQYF
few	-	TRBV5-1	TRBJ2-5	TGCGCCAGCAGCTTGGGGGGGGGCCCCCAAGAGACCCAGTACTTC	CASSLGGGPQETQYF
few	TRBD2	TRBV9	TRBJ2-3	TGTGCCACGAATCGCGGGGGAAGCACAGATACGCAGTATTTT	CATNRGGSTDTQYF
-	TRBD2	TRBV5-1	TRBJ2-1	TGCGCCAGCAGCTTTCTTGCTAGCGGGGGGACAGAGCAGTTCTTC	CASSFLASGGTEQFF